This section outlines one TCR beta chain sequence together with its context. This sample is drawn from a study of blood T cell repertoires in COVID-19. As for the study in general: Acute and convalescent COVID-19 samples came from the United States, Italy and Spain. Sources were T cells, B-cell-depleted T cells, or PBMCs; the material itself was cDNA or gDNA.

Produced via immunoSEQ multiplex PCR; TCRdb's table is partial and in-frame only. This table holds 200,000 to 300,000 clones, around 82% found once. Germline lookup yields CDR1 SGHDT and CDR2 YYEEEE. The CDR3 extends over 13 amino acids. Losses at the gene ends were 4 bases for V and 12 bases for J; bases not matched to a gene: 10. This sequence originates from a human donor in a cohort sampled during active COVID-19. The chain couples TRBV5-6 to TRBJ1-1, with 9 nucleotides matching TRBD1. The sequenced material came from peripheral blood. CDR3 sequence reads: CASSTGQGPESFF. The CDR3 DNA reads as TGTGCCAGCAGCACGGGACAGGGTCCGGAGTCTTTCTTT.